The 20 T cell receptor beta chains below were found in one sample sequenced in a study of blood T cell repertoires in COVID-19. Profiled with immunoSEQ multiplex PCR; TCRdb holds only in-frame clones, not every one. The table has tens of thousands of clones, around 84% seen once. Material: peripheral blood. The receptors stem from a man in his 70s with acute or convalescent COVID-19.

CDR3 in amino acids: CASSLLPSTGELFF. The CDR3 DNA follows: TGCGCCAGCAGCCTCCTCCCTAGCACCGGGGAGCTGTTTTTT. The rearrangement uses TRBV5-1 and TRBJ2-2; unclear D gene. Germline assignment: CDR1 SGHRS and CDR2 YFSETQ. This CDR3 is built from 14 residues. V was clipped by 4 bases and J by 4 bases, with 11 bases between them.

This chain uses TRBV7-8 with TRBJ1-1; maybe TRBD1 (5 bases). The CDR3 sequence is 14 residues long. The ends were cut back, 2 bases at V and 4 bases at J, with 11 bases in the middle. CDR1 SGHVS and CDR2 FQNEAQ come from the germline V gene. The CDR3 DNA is TGTGCCAGCAGCTTACAGGGTTATCGCACTGAAGCTTTCTTT. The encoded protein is CASSLQGYRTEAFF.

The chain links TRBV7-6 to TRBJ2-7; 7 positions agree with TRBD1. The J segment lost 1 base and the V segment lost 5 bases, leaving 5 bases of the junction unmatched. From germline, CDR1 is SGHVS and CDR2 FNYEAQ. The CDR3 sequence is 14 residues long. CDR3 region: CASSPGTDSYEQYV. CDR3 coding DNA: TGTGCCAGCAGCCCCGGGACAGATTCCTACGAGCAGTACGTC.

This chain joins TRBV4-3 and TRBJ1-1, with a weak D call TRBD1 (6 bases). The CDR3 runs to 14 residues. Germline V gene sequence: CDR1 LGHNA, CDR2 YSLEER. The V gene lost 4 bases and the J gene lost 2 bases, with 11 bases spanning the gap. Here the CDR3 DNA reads TGCGCCAGCAGCCGGGCAGGGGTAAACACTGAAGCTTTCTTT. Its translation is CASSRAGVNTEAFF.

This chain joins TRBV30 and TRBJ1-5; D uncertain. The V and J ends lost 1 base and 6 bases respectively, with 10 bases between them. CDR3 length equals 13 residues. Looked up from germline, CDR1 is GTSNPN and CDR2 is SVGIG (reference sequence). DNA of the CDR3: TGTGCCTGGAGTGGGAGGGATGGTCAGCCCCAGCATTTT. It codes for CAWSGRDGQPQHF.

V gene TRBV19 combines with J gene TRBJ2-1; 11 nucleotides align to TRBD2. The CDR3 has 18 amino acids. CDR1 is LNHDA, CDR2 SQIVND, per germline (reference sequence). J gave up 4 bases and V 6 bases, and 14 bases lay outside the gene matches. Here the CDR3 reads CASRPSGVTSGIYNEQFF. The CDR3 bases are TGTGCCAGTAGACCATCAGGGGTGACTAGCGGGATTTACAATGAGCAGTTCTTC.

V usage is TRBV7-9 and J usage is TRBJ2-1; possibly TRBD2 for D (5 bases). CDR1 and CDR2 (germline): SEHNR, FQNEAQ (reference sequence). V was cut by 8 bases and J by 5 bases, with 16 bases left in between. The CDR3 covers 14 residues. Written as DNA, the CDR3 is TGTGCCAGCCGAAGGGCTAGCCTGGACAATGAGCAGTTCTTC. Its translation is CASRRASLDNEQFF.

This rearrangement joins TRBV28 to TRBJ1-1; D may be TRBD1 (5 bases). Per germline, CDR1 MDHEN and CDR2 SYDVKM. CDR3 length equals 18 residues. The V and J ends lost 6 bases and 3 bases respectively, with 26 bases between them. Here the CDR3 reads CASSLPPTIRGDDTEAFF. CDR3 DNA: TGTGCCAGCAGCCTACCCCCGACAATCCGGGGGGATGACACTGAAGCTTTCTTT.

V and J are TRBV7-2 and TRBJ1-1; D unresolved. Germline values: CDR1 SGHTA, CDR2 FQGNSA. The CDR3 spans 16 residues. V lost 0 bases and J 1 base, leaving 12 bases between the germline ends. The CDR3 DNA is TGTGCCAGCAGCTTAGCGCGCCCGGGAACGAACACTGAAGCTTTCTTT. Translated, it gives CASSLARPGTNTEAFF.

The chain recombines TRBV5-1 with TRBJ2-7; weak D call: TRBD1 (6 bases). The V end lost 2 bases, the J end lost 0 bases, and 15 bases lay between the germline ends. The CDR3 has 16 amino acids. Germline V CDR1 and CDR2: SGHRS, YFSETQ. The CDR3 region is CASSFTTGRGSYEQYF. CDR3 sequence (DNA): TGCGCCAGCAGCTTTACCACAGGGAGAGGCTCCTACGAGCAGTACTTC. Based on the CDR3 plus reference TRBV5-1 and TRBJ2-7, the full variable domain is KAGVTQTPRYLIKTRGQQVTLSCSPISGHRSVSWYQQTPGQGLQFLFEYFSETQRNKGNFPGRFSGRQFSNSRSEMNVSTLELGDSALYLCASSFTTGRGSYEQYFGPGTRLTVT.

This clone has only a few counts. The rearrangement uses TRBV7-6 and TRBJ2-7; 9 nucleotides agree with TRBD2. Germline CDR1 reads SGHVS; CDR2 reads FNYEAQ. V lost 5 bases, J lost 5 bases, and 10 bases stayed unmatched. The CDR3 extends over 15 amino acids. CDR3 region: CASSPGGSGSNEQYF. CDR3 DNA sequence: TGTGCCAGCAGCCCCGGAGGTAGCGGGAGTAACGAGCAGTACTTC.

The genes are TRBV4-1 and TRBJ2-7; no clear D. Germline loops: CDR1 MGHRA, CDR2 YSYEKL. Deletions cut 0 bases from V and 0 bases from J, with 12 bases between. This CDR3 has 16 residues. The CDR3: CASSQEELIRSYEQYF. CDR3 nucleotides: TGCGCCAGCAGCCAAGAAGAGCTTATCCGCTCCTACGAGCAGTACTTC.

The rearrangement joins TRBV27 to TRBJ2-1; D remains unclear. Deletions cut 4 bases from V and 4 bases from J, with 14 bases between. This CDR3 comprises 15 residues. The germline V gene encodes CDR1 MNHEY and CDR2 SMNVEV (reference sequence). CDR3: CASSSPFLEYNEQFF. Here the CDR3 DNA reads TGTGCCAGCAGTTCGCCATTTCTAGAGTACAATGAGCAGTTCTTC.

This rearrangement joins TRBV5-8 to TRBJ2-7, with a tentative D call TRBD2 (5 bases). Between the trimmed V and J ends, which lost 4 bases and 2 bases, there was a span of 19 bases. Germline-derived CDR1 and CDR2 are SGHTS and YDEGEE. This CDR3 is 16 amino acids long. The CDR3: CASSLPTRAHPYEQYF. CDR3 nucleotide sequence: TGTGCCAGCAGCCTACCTACGAGGGCCCACCCCTACGAGCAGTACTTC.

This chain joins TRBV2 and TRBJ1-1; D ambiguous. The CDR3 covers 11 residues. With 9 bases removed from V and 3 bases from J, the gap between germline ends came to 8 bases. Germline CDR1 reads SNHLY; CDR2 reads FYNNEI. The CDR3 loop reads CASSRYTEAFF. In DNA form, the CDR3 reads TGTGCCAGTTCGAGGTACACTGAAGCTTTCTTT.

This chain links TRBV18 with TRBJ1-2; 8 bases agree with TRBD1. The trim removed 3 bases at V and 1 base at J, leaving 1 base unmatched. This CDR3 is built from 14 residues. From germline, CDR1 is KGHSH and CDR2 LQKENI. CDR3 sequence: CASSPDRDNYGYTF. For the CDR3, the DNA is TGTGCCAGCTCACCGGACAGGGATAACTATGGCTACACCTTC. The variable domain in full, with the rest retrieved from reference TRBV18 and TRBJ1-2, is NAGVMQNPRHLVRRRGQEARLRCSPMKGHSHVYWYRQLPEEGLKFMVYLQKENIIDESGMPKERFSAEFPKEGPSILRIQQVVRGDSAAYFCASSPDRDNYGYTFGSGTRLTVV.

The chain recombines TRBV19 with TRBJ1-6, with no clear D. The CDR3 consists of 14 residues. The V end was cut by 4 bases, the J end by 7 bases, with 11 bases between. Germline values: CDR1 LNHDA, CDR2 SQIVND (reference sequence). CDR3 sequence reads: CASSTSPRNSPLHF. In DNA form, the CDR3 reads TGTGCCAGTAGTACCTCACCTAGGAATTCACCCCTCCACTTT.

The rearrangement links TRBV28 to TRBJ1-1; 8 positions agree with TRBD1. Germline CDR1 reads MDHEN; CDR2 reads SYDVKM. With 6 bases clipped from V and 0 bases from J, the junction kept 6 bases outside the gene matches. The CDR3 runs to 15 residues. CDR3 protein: CASRGTGNMNTEAFF. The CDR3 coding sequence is TGTGCCAGCAGAGGGACAGGAAATATGAACACTGAAGCTTTCTTT.

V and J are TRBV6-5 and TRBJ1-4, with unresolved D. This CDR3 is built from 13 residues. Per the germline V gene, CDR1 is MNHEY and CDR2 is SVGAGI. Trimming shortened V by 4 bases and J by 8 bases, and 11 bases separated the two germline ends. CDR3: CASSSVLEEKLFF. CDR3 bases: TGTGCCAGCAGTTCTGTCCTAGAGGAAAAACTGTTTTTT.

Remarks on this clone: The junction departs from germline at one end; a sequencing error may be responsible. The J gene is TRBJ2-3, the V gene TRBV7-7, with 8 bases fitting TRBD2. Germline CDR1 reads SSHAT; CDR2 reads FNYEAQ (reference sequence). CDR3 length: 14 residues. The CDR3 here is CASSQLAAADTQYF. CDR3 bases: TGTGCTAGCAGCCAACTAGCGGCCGCAGATACGCAGTATTTT.